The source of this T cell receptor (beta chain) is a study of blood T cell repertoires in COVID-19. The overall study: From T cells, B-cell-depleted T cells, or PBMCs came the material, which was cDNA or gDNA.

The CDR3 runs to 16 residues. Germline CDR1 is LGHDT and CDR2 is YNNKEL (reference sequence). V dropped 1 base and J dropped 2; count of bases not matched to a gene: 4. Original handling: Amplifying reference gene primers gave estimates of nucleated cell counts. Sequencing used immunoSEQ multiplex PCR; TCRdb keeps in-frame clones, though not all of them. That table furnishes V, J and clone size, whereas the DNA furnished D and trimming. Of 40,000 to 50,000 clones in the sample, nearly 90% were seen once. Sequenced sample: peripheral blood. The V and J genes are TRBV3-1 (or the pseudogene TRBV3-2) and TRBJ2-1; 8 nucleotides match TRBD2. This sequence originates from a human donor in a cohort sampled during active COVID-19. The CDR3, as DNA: TGTGCCAGCAGCCAAGCATCAGCGGGAGCCTACAATGAGCAGTTCTTC. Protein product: CASSQASAGAYNEQFF.